This T cell receptor beta chain was sequenced in a study of T-cell reconstitution after alpha-beta-depleted transplantation in children. Study-wide results and limits: Surviving recipient T cells and thymic progenitors produced the high day-60 TCRbeta diversity seen in some patients. T-cell numbers and diversity one year post-transplant derived largely from freshly generated T cells. Reportedly, only several hundred clones from non-depleted graft cells drove alpha-beta T-cell counts at about two months.

A TCRbeta library incorporating unique molecular identifiers was prepared. TCRdb ran MiXCR on the PCR reads and lists one entry per CDR3 protein. Of over 400,000 distinct CDR3 sequences detected, 43% appear once; the ten largest clones hold 27%. This clonotype came up once. The antigen is unknown. CDR1 SGHVS and CDR2 FQNEAQ come from the germline V gene. The CDR3 extends over 16 amino acids. V shed 0 bases, J shed 6 bases, and the junction held 8 bases outside the gene matches. The sequencing used PBMCs, collected before TCRalphabeta/CD19-depleted stem cell transplant. This chain links TRBV7-8 with TRBJ2-3; TRBD1 matches at 8 bases. The sequence came from a girl aged 2 to 10 with aplastic anemia, due to receive a stem cell transplant. CDR3 DNA: TGTGCCAGCAGCTTAGCGCGACAGGGGCGGCGGGATACGCAGTATTTT. Its protein is CASSLARQGRRDTQYF.